What follows are 31 T cell receptor beta chains derived from one specimen sequenced in a study of T cells in Graves' hyperthyroidism and ophthalmopathy. TCR beta CDR3 region amplification was performed from RNA transcripts. TCR CDR3 regions were first amplified by RT-PCR with HTBI primers. TCRdb reprocessed the multiplex PCR reads via MiXCR and lists one record per CDR3 protein. Altogether 560,000 or so distinct CDR3 sequences are present, around 20% being singletons, with the ten largest covering 40% to 50%. Sequenced sample: blood. The receptors come from a middle-aged man with Graves' ophthalmopathy.

This clonotype appeared a few times. The rearrangement joins TRBV18 to TRBJ2-7, with no clear D. Germline V CDR1 and CDR2: KGHSH, LQKENI. This CDR3 has 15 amino acids. With 0 bases removed from V and 0 bases from J, the gap between germline ends came to 9 bases. CDR3 DNA sequence: TGTGCCAGCTCACCACCGTCCAGGAGCTCCTACGAGCAGTACTTC. Translated, it gives CASSPPSRSSYEQYF.

This clonotype was picked up many times. The rearrangement joins TRBV12-3 or TRBV12-4 to TRBJ1-3; D is unresolved. The CDR3 has 12 residues. With 5 bases removed from V and 3 bases from J, the gap between germline ends came to 5 bases. The CDR3 sequence: CASSMIGNTIYF. The CDR3 DNA is TGTGCCAGCAGTATGATTGGAAACACCATATATTTT.

In this sample, this clonotype turned up many times. This rearrangement joins TRBV7-8 to TRBJ2-5; D is undetermined. CDR3 length equals 14 residues. V gave up 5 bases and J gave up 4 bases, with 14 bases separating them. Per the germline V gene, CDR1 is SGHVS and CDR2 is FQNEAQ. Here the CDR3 reads CASSLTPDVETQYF. As DNA, the CDR3 is TGTGCCAGCAGCCTAACCCCGGACGTAGAGACCCAGTACTTC.

The V and J genes are TRBV27 and TRBJ2-3; unclear D gene. The CDR3 sequence is 13 residues long. Germline CDR1 and CDR2: MNHEY and SMNVEV (reference sequence). Between the trimmed V and J ends, which lost 3 bases and 4 bases, there was a span of 8 bases. In nucleotides, the CDR3 is TGTGCCAGCAGTTTTCAGCTGTCAGATACGCAGTATTTT. It codes for CASSFQLSDTQYF.

The chain couples TRBV20-1 to TRBJ2-5, with 8 bases identical to TRBD2. Per the germline V gene, CDR1 is DFQATT and CDR2 is SNEGSKA (reference sequence). The CDR3 runs to 14 residues. V trimming: 6 bases; J trimming: 0 bases; junction bases outside the gene matches: 6. The CDR3 DNA sequence: TGCAGTGCCGAGTCGGGAGGGTACCAAGAGACCCAGTACTTC. This codes for CSAESGGYQETQYF.

The chain links TRBV10-3 to TRBJ1-6; maybe TRBD1 (5 bases). The CDR3 is made up of 14 amino acids. CDR1 is ENHRY and CDR2 is SYGVKD in the germline V gene. V gave up 10 bases and J gave up 7 bases, with 17 bases separating them. The CDR3 region has the DNA TGTGCCAACACAGCGGGGGGGGAAAATTCACCCCTCCACTTT. This encodes CANTAGGENSPLHF.

This clonotype was recorded a few times. The chain uses TRBV4-1 and TRBJ2-7; the D gene could be TRBD1 or TRBD2 (6 bases each). Per germline, CDR1 MGHRA and CDR2 YSYEKL. Trimming pared 0 bases from V and 6 bases from J, leaving 21 bases between. This CDR3 comprises 17 residues. Written as DNA, the CDR3 is TGCGCCAGCAGCCAAGACATTCCGGGGGCGCTAGTGATCGAGCAGTACTTC. Its protein is CASSQDIPGALVIEQYF.

The sample holds many counts of this clonotype. V gene TRBV28 combines with J gene TRBJ2-7; D may be TRBD1 (6 bases). CDR3 length equals 15 residues. Germline lookup yields CDR1 MDHEN and CDR2 SYDVKM. V shed 5 bases and J shed 0 bases, with 14 bases lying between them. CDR3 DNA sequence: TGTGCCAGCAGTCCCAGGGGCAAGGGCTCCTACGAGCAGTACTTC. This translates into CASSPRGKGSYEQYF. The whole variable domain, filled in from reference TRBV28 and TRBJ2-7, reads DVKVTQSSRYLVKRTGEKVFLECVQDMDHENMFWYRQDPGLGLRLIYFSYDVKMKEKGDIPEGYSVSREKKERFSLILESASTNQTSMYLCASSPRGKGSYEQYFGPGTRLTVT.

This clonotype was counted between two and nine times. V gene TRBV20-1 combines with J gene TRBJ1-1; a weak D match, TRBD1 (5 bases). The CDR3 sequence is 13 residues long. Germline V gene data show CDR1 as DFQATT and CDR2 as SNEGSKA (reference sequence). V dropped 6 bases and J dropped 5 bases, with 16 bases sitting between them. This CDR3 reads CSAGTFAGTEAFF. The DNA for the CDR3 is TGCAGTGCCGGGACTTTTGCAGGGACTGAAGCTTTCTTT.

On this clonotype: The junction and the germline gene differ at one end; a read error may be behind it. The J gene is TRBJ2-5, the V gene TRBV7-3; 8 nucleotides align to TRBD2. The CDR3 has 14 amino acids. CDR1 is SGHTA and CDR2 is FQGTGA in the germline V gene. CDR3 coding DNA: TGTGCCAGTGGGCTTAGCGGGGTCCAAGAGACCCGGTACTTC. Amino acids: CASGLSGVQETRYF.

This chain links TRBV20-1 with TRBJ2-5; 12 bases are a match to TRBD2. Trimming at V came to 1 base and at J to 5 bases, leaving 8 bases not matched to a gene. Germline V gene lookup returns CDR1 DFQATT and CDR2 SNEGSKA (reference sequence). This CDR3 region has 16 residues. CDR3 sequence (DNA): TGCAGTGCTAGAGCGGCTAGCGGGGGGGCCGGCGAGACCCAGTACTTC. Protein sequence: CSARAASGGAGETQYF.

The chain is built from TRBV7-9 and TRBJ2-7, with D uncertain. The CDR3 spans 12 residues. The V gene's germline CDR1 is SEHNR and CDR2 FQNEAQ (reference sequence). V lost 4 bases, J lost 7 bases, and 11 bases lay in between. CDR3 in amino acids: CASSYGPGEQYF. In DNA form, the CDR3 reads TGTGCCAGCAGCTACGGCCCCGGGGAGCAGTACTTC.

This clonotype was counted at least ten times. This chain connects TRBV3-1 to TRBJ2-3, with D possibly called TRBD1 or TRBD2 (5 bases each). V was clipped by 6 bases and J by 1 base, with 11 bases between them. Per the germline V gene, CDR1 is LGHDT and CDR2 is YNNKEL (reference sequence). The CDR3 consists of 14 residues. CDR3 coding DNA: TGTGCCAGCAGTGACAGCGGAGGCACAGATACGCAGTATTTT. Residues: CASSDSGGTDTQYF.

This clonotype was found a few times. The gene calls are TRBV3-1 and TRBJ2-1; 13 bases align to TRBD2. This CDR3 region has 17 residues. J was trimmed by 5 bases and V by 0 bases; bases with no gene match: 4. Germline CDR1 and CDR2: LGHDT and YNNKEL (reference sequence). The chain's CDR3 is CASSQDPGLAGDNEQFF. The CDR3 coding sequence is TGTGCCAGCAGCCAAGACCCCGGACTAGCGGGGGACAATGAGCAGTTCTTC.

The chain joins TRBV12-3 or TRBV12-4 to TRBJ1-4; possible D gene TRBD1, 5 bases. This CDR3 contains 14 residues. V was clipped by 7 bases and J by 6 bases, with 15 bases between them. CDR3 residues: CASTPMGEDEKLFF. DNA for the CDR3: TGTGCCAGCACCCCCATGGGGGAGGATGAAAAACTGTTTTTT.

In this sample, this clonotype turned up a few times. The gene calls are TRBV9 and TRBJ2-1; D remains ambiguous. V dropped 0 bases and J dropped 0 bases, with 7 bases sitting between them. The V gene's germline CDR1 is SGDLS and CDR2 YYNGEE. The CDR3 has 15 residues. The CDR3 sequence: CASSVAPDSYNEQFF. For the CDR3, the DNA is TGTGCCAGCAGCGTAGCTCCGGACTCCTACAATGAGCAGTTCTTC.

Ten or more counts support this clonotype. The chain uses TRBV3-1 and TRBJ2-7; tentatively, D is TRBD1 (6 bases). The V and J ends lost 4 bases and 0 bases respectively, with 13 bases between them. Germline-derived CDR1 and CDR2 are LGHDT and YNNKEL (reference sequence). CDR3 length: 15 amino acids. CDR3 loop: CASSLMTGSSYEQYF. CDR3 DNA sequence: TGTGCCAGCAGCCTAATGACAGGCAGCTCCTACGAGCAGTACTTC.

This clonotype was counted ten times or more. V usage is TRBV5-5 and J usage is TRBJ2-1; 7 bases are shared with TRBD2. V shed 0 bases and J 3 bases; nucleotides not matched to a gene: 6. The CDR3 is 16 residues long. CDR1 and CDR2 (germline): SGHKS, YYEKEE (reference sequence). This CDR3 is CASSLGLAVVYNEQFF. The CDR3, as DNA: TGTGCCAGCAGCTTGGGTCTAGCGGTAGTCTACAATGAGCAGTTCTTC.

There are a few counts of this clonotype. The chain links TRBV20-1 to TRBJ2-7; D gene unclear. The V gene lost 5 bases and the J gene lost 0 bases, with 20 bases spanning the gap. This CDR3 comprises 16 residues. The V gene's germline CDR1 is DFQATT and CDR2 SNEGSKA (reference sequence). The CDR3 bases are TGCAGTGCTGAGGACCGGGTGGGCGCTTTCTCCTACGAGCAGTACTTC. This codes for CSAEDRVGAFSYEQYF.

This clonotype occurred many times. The J gene is TRBJ1-1, the V gene TRBV5-1; 7 nucleotides line up with TRBD1. Losses at the gene ends were 2 bases for V and 0 bases for J; bases not matched to a gene: 7. This CDR3 spans 16 amino acids. CDR1 and CDR2 from the germline V gene are SGHRS and YFSETQ. CDR3 nucleotides: TGCGCCAGCAGCTTTGCTACGACAGGGATGAACACTGAAGCTTTCTTT. Its translation: CASSFATTGMNTEAFF.

The rearrangement links TRBV6-1 to TRBJ1-2, with a possible D match to TRBD1 (6 bases). V was cut by 3 bases and J by 0 bases, with 11 bases left in between. This CDR3 comprises 15 residues. CDR1 is MNHNS, CDR2 SASEGT, per germline. The CDR3 spells CASSDGGSSNYGYTF. In DNA form, the CDR3 reads TGTGCCAGCAGTGATGGGGGCTCCTCTAACTATGGCTACACCTTC.

This clonotype turned up a few times. V and J are TRBV16 and TRBJ1-6, with unresolved D. The V end lost 2 bases, the J end lost 6 bases, and 8 bases lay between the germline ends. Looked up from germline, CDR1 is KGHSY and CDR2 is FQNENV. The CDR3 contains 14 residues. The CDR3 DNA follows: TGTGCCAGCAGCCAAAGCCCACGTAATTCACCCCTCCACTTT. As protein: CASSQSPRNSPLHF.

This clonotype was detected only a few times. The chain carries TRBV19 and TRBJ1-1; tentative D call: TRBD1 (6 bases). The CDR3 loop spans 14 amino acids. Germline-derived CDR1 and CDR2 are LNHDA and SQIVND (reference sequence). Trimming removed 3 bases from V and 5 bases from J, with 13 bases in between. The DNA for the CDR3 is TGTGCCAGTAGTATTGGGGGCGAGGGGACTGAAGCTTTCTTT. It yields the protein CASSIGGEGTEAFF.

CDR3 bases: TGTGCCAGCAGCCCCCCTCGGAGAACATTCCCCACTGAAGCTTTCTTT. Translating it yields CASSPPRRTFPTEAFF. The V and J genes are TRBV13 and TRBJ1-1; D not resolved. With 5 bases removed from V and 4 bases from J, the gap between germline ends came to 20 bases. Looked up from germline, CDR1 is PRHDT and CDR2 is FYEKMQ (reference sequence). This CDR3 is built from 16 residues.

V gene TRBV5-8 combines with J gene TRBJ2-5, with 11 bases lining up with TRBD2. Germline lookup yields CDR1 SGHTS and CDR2 YDEGEE. The CDR3 is 17 residues long. V lost 4 bases and J lost 5; bases outside the gene matches: 13. The CDR3: CASSPGLAGHAGETQYF. The DNA for the CDR3 is TGTGCCAGCAGCCCCGGACTAGCGGGCCATGCAGGCGAGACCCAGTACTTC.

This clonotype was detected only a few times. The J gene is TRBJ2-6, the V gene TRBV19; D uncertain. In germline, CDR1 is LNHDA, CDR2 SQIVND (reference sequence). Trimming shortened V by 7 bases and J by 0 bases, and 13 bases separated the two germline ends. The CDR3 has 16 residues. The CDR3 protein is CASMVLQSSGANVLTF. The CDR3 DNA follows: TGTGCCAGTATGGTCCTACAGAGCTCTGGGGCCAACGTCCTGACTTTC.

The chain uses TRBV9 and TRBJ1-1; tentative D call: TRBD1 (6 bases). CDR3 length: 14 residues. V was clipped by 4 bases and J by 1 base, with 11 bases between them. Germline V gene data show CDR1 as SGDLS and CDR2 as YYNGEE. As DNA, the CDR3 is TGTGCCAGCAGCCGACGGACAGCGAACACTGAAGCTTTCTTT. Translating it yields CASSRRTANTEAFF.

This clonotype was seen more than once but under ten times. The chain carries TRBV28 and TRBJ1-1; no firm D call. V lost 9 bases and J 1 base, leaving 12 bases between the germline ends. The CDR3 is 13 amino acids. Germline V gives CDR1 MDHEN, CDR2 SYDVKM. The CDR3 DNA reads as TGTGCCAGTAACGTCCCGGGGAACACTGAAGCTTTCTTT. It codes for CASNVPGNTEAFF.

The gene calls are TRBV11-2 and TRBJ2-1; 8 positions match TRBD2. Germline lookup yields CDR1 SGHAT and CDR2 FQNNGV. Trimming took 5 bases from V and 8 from J; bases not matched to a gene: 14. This CDR3 has 16 amino acids. Here the CDR3 DNA reads TGTGCCAGCAGCCCTGGGGGGAGCGGGAGAGGGCATGAGCAGTTCTTC. Its protein is CASSPGGSGRGHEQFF.

The sample holds many counts of this clonotype. This chain uses TRBV6-5 with TRBJ1-5; a weak D match, TRBD1 (6 bases). The CDR3 runs 16 residues. Germline V gene data show CDR1 as MNHEY and CDR2 as SVGAGI. The V and J ends lost 7 bases and 3 bases respectively, with 19 bases between them. The CDR3 loop is CASTEGIGGVNQPQHF. The DNA for the CDR3 is TGTGCCAGCACCGAAGGAATAGGGGGGGTCAATCAGCCCCAGCATTTT.

The chain links TRBV7-9 to TRBJ1-3; 9 bases are a match to TRBD1. The junction had 7 bases not matched to a gene; V was cut back by 4 bases and J by 0 bases. Germline V CDR1 and CDR2: SEHNR, FQNEAQ (reference sequence). The CDR3 length is 17 residues. As DNA, the CDR3 is TGTGCCAGCAGCTCGCCCCTGACAGGGGGCTCTGGAAACACCATATATTTT. Its protein product is CASSSPLTGGSGNTIYF. Supplemented by reference TRBV7-9 and TRBJ1-3, the full variable domain reads DTGVSQNPRHKITKRGQNVTFRCDPISEHNRLYWYRQTLGQGPEFLTYFQNEAQLEKSRLLSDRFSAERPKGSFSTLEIQRTEQGDSAMYLCASSSPLTGGSGNTIYFGEGSWLTVV.